This T cell receptor beta chain was sequenced during a study of blood T cell repertoires in COVID-19. Looking at the study overall: The United States, Italy and Spain supplied acute and convalescent COVID-19 samples.

CDR3 length: 15 residues. CDR1 is SGHTA and CDR2 is FQGNSA in the germline V gene. The V gene lost 2 bases and the J gene lost 4 bases, with 13 bases spanning the gap. In the original analysis: Reference gene primer amplification yielded estimated nucleated cell counts. TCRdb keeps only in-frame clones here, not all; method: immunoSEQ multiplex PCR. That table supplies the V and J calls and clone size; D and trimming were determined from the DNA. The sample has fewer than 250,000 clones; 70% to 85% are singletons. Allocation to cohorts depended on clinical history reported by the participants. This TCR was recovered from a man aged 60-69 years who had recovered from COVID-19. J is TRBJ2-3 and V is TRBV7-2, with TRBD1 as a possible D gene (6 bases). Source material: PBMCs or T cells enriched from blood (not recorded which). The chain's CDR3 is CASSLNWGRADTQYF. CDR3 sequence (DNA): TGTGCCAGCAGCTTAAATTGGGGGCGGGCAGATACGCAGTATTTT.